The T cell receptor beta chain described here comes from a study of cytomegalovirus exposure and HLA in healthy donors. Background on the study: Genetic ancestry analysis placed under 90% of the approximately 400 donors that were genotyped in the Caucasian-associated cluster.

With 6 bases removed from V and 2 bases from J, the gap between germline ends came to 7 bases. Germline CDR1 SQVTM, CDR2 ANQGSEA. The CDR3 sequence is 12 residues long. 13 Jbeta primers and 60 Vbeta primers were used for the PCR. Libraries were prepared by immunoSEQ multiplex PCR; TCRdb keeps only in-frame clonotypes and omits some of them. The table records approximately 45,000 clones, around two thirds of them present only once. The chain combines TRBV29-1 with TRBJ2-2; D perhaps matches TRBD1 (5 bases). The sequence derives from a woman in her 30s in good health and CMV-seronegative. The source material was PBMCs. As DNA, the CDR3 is TGCAGCGTCGACAGAAACACCGGGGAGCTGTTTTTT. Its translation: CSVDRNTGELFF.